Listed below are T cell receptor beta chains from one sample, sequenced in a study of blood T cell repertoires in COVID-19. Assay: immunoSEQ multiplex PCR; the TCRdb copy retains only in-frame clones and omits some. The sample consists of around 190,000 clones, 70% to 80% of them appearing once. Sequenced input: peripheral blood. These receptor sequences come from a woman in her fifties or sixties with active or convalescent COVID-19. CDR3s include the opening cysteine and the closing phenylalanine or tryptophan. A D gene is named only where the DNA matches it firmly. Some rows have no size entry. The others give once, few or many, or a class for an expanded clone.

.,TRBD1,TRBJ1-1,TRBV6-2/TRBV6-3,TGTGCCAGCAGCCGCCGGGACAGGGCGAACACTGAAGCTTTCTTT,CASSRRDRANTEAFF
.,.,TRBJ2-3,TRBV3-1/TRBV3-2,TGTGCCAGCAGCCAAGTTCGCGGGGCGATTAGCACAGATACGCAGTATTTT,CASSQVRGAISTDTQYF
.,.,TRBJ2-7,TRBV21-1,TGTGCCAGCAGCAAAGGGACAGGGGGCTACGAGCAGTACTTC,CASSKGTGGYEQYF
.,TRBD2,TRBJ2-2,TRBV7-2,TGTGCCAGCAGCGTCATAGCGGGGGGGCGGGTTGTAAGGGAGCTGTTTTTT,CASSVIAGGRVVRELFF
.,.,TRBJ2-7,TRBV12-2,TGTGCAAGTCGCTGGATTAACCTGACAGGGCGAGGCTACGAGCAGTACTTC,CASRWINLTGRGYEQYF
.,TRBD1,TRBJ1-4,TRBV6-2/TRBV6-3,TGTGCCAGCAGTTACCGACTAACAGGGGGCGGAACTAATGAAAAACTGTTTTTT,CASSYRLTGGGTNEKLFF
.,TRBD2,TRBJ2-7,TRBV7-2,TGTGCCAGCAGCTTATCCCCGCTAGCGGGGGCCTACGAGCAGTACTTC,CASSLSPLAGAYEQYF
once,TRBD1,TRBJ1-5,TRBV7-8,TGTGCCAGCAGCTTAGGGGGACAGGGATATGGACCCCAGCATTTT,CASSLGGQGYGPQHF
.,TRBD1,TRBJ1-4,TRBV5-1,TGCGCCAGCAGCTTGGCCGGGACAGCGAATGAAAAACTGTTTTTT,CASSLAGTANEKLFF
.,TRBD1,TRBJ1-2,TRBV4-1,TGCGCCAGCAGCCACCGCGACAGGGAGTGGGACTATGGCTACACCTTC,CASSHRDREWDYGYTF
.,TRBD2,TRBJ2-1,TRBV19,TGTGCCAGTAGAAATCTAGCGGGGGGACCTTCCTACAATGAGCAGTTCTTC,CASRNLAGGPSYNEQFF
.,TRBD2,TRBJ2-7,TRBV7-3,TGTGCCAGCAGCTTAAGGGACTACTACGAGCAGTACTTC,CASSLRDYYEQYF
.,.,TRBJ1-1,TRBV7-3,TGTGCCAGCAGCTTAACGCGCAGGCCGAACACTGAAGCTTTCTTT,CASSLTRRPNTEAFF
.,TRBD1,TRBJ2-5,TRBV29-1,TGCAGCGTTGCCACAGGGGGCGCAGGGGAGACCCAGTACTTC,CSVATGGAGETQYF
few,.,TRBJ1-6,TRBV4-3,TGCGCCAGCAGCCAAGATTTACAACAAAATCTTTCACCCCTCCACTTT,CASSQDLQQNLSPLHF
.,.,TRBJ2-3,TRBV6-4,TGTGCCAGCAGTGACGGATCGGGTTCAATTAGCACAGATACGCAGTATTTT,CASSDGSGSISTDTQYF
.,TRBD1,TRBJ1-4,TRBV11-2,TGTGCCAGCAGCTTTGGGACAGGGGGACCTAATGAAAAACTGTTTTTT,CASSFGTGGPNEKLFF
few,.,TRBJ1-3,TRBV18,TGTGCCAGCTCACCTTCGGGAGCTGGAAACACCATATATTTT,CASSPSGAGNTIYF
.,TRBD2,TRBJ2-3,TRBV5-4,TGTGCCAGCAGCTCCATACTAGCGGCCCGCACAGATACGCAGTATTTT,CASSSILAARTDTQYF
.,TRBD2,TRBJ2-4,TRBV28,TGTGCCAGCAGCTCCGGGGGGGCCAAAAACATTCAGTACTTC,CASSSGGAKNIQYF
.,TRBD2,TRBJ2-5,TRBV30,TGTGCCTGGAGTGTTACCCGGGGGGGTCAAGAGACCCAGTACTTC,CAWSVTRGGQETQYF
.,.,TRBJ1-6,TRBV3-1/TRBV3-2,TGTGCCAGCAGCCAAGATCCCTGGCCACCCCTCCACTTT,CASSQDPWPPLHF
.,.,TRBJ2-3,TRBV9,TGTGCCAGCAGACTGTCCTCTAGCACAGATACGCAGTATTTT,CASRLSSSTDTQYF
few,.,TRBJ1-1,TRBV30,TGTGCCTGGAGCGACGTTGGGAGAGCTTTCTTT,CAWSDVGRAFF
.,.,TRBJ1-2,TRBV28,TGTGCCAGCAGCATCCCAGGGAAGGGTGGCTACACCTTC,CASSIPGKGGYTF
.,.,TRBJ1-1,TRBV7-8,TGTGCCGTAGGGAGGGGCGCTGAAGCTTTCTTT,CAVGRGAEAFF
.,TRBD2,TRBJ2-3,TRBV18,TGTGCCAGCTCACCAGCCACTAGCGGATGCAGCACAGATACGCAGTATTTT,CASSPATSGCSTDTQYF
.,TRBD1,TRBJ2-3,TRBV19,TGTGCCAGTAGTATAGCGGGACAGGGGGGGAATACGCAGTATTTT,CASSIAGQGGNTQYF
.,.,TRBJ1-3,TRBV7-9,TGTGCCAGCAGCTTAGACAGACAAGGAAACACCATATATTTT,CASSLDRQGNTIYF
.,.,TRBJ1-5,TRBV2,TGTGCCAGCAGTTTGGACAGCTTGAGCAATCAGCCCCAGCATTTT,CASSLDSLSNQPQHF
.,.,TRBJ1-4,TRBV18,TGTGCCAGCTCTCAGAGGACAGTAGTGGATGAAAAACTGTTTTTT,CASSQRTVVDEKLFF
.,.,TRBJ2-5,TRBV5-6,TGTGCCAGCAGCTTGGAAAGAGGCCTGGGGGGAGGAGAGACCCAGTACTTC,CASSLERGLGGGETQYF
.,.,TRBJ1-2,TRBV28,TGTGCCAGCACCCAAGGCGGCAGTAGCAATGGCTACACCTTC,CASTQGGSSNGYTF
.,TRBD2,TRBJ2-5,TRBV5-1,TGCGCCAGCAGCTTGGGGCTAGCGGGCGACCAAGAGACCCAGTACTTC,CASSLGLAGDQETQYF
.,.,TRBJ1-1,TRBV5-1,TGCGCCAGCAGCTTACGTACAGCCAACAGCTTGAACACTGAAGCTTTCTTT,CASSLRTANSLNTEAFF
.,TRBD1,TRBJ2-4,TRBV6-2/TRBV6-3,TGTGCCAGCCGTTCAGGGGGTGAGGTAGCCAAAAACATTCAGTACTTC,CASRSGGEVAKNIQYF
.,.,TRBJ2-3,TRBV6-4,TGTGCCAGCAGTCCCCGGGCTGGGGACTGGAGCACAGATACGCAGTATTTT,CASSPRAGDWSTDTQYF
.,TRBD1,TRBJ1-2,TRBV4-1,TGCGCCAGCAGCCAAGGGGGACAGGGGTTCGTCTATGGCTACACCTTC,CASSQGGQGFVYGYTF
few,.,TRBJ2-7,TRBV4-3,TGCGCCAGCAGCCAAGATCGCGGATCAATATACGAGCAGTACTTC,CASSQDRGSIYEQYF
.,TRBD1,TRBJ2-7,TRBV7-8,TGTGCCAGCAGCTTATATATTATCCCCGGACAGGGGGCAAAAACCTACGAGCAGTACTTC,CASSLYIIPGQGAKTYEQYF
.,TRBD2,TRBJ2-1,TRBV7-2,TGTGCCAGCAGCCCGACTAGCGGTAACAATGAGCAGTTCTTC,CASSPTSGNNEQFF
.,TRBD1,TRBJ1-2,TRBV18,TGTGCCAGCTCATACAGGGGCCCAGATGGCTACACCTTC,CASSYRGPDGYTF
.,.,TRBJ1-6,TRBV28,TGTGCCAGCAGTTTACCGAGGATCGCGGATTCACCCCTCCACTTT,CASSLPRIADSPLHF
.,TRBD1,TRBJ2-1,TRBV28,TGTGCCAGCAGGGGCACAGGGGGCCCCGCTCAGTTCTTC,CASRGTGGPAQFF
once,.,TRBJ1-1,TRBV7-3,TGTGCCAGCAGCCCGTTTGGGGTCAGGGATTTTGTGCGCACTGAAGCTTTCTTT,CASSPFGVRDFVRTEAFF
.,.,TRBJ1-4,TRBV3-1/TRBV3-2,TGTGCCAGCAGCCCCCGTACAGCCTCAACTAATGAAAAACTGTTTTTT,CASSPRTASTNEKLFF
once,TRBD2,TRBJ2-1,TRBV27,TGTGCCAGCAGTTTATTGAGGGAGGGACTAGCGGCCTACAATGAGCAGTTCTTC,CASSLLREGLAAYNEQFF
.,.,TRBJ2-4,TRBV5-5,TGTGCCAGCAGCTTGGAGGGCCGGGAGGCCAAAAACATTCAGTACTTC,CASSLEGREAKNIQYF
.,.,TRBJ2-1,TRBV20-1,TGCAGTGCTAGAGACGGTTATGAGCAGTTCTTC,CSARDGYEQFF
.,TRBD1,TRBJ1-5,TRBV30,TGTGCCTGGAGTAGCCACAGGGGATCGAATCAGCCCCAGCATTTT,CAWSSHRGSNQPQHF
.,TRBD2,TRBJ2-3,TRBV9,TGTGCCAGCAGCGTAGTCGGGACTAGCTCCACAGATACGCAGTATTTT,CASSVVGTSSTDTQYF
many,TRBD2,TRBJ2-7,TRBV2,TGTGCCAGCCATATTCTTCAAGCGGGATACGACGAGCAGTACTTC,CASHILQAGYDEQYF
.,TRBD1,TRBJ2-1,TRBV28,TGTGCCAGCAGTTTAGACAGGGATTGGAGTAATGGCAATGAGCAGTTCTTC,CASSLDRDWSNGNEQFF